These 2 T cell receptor beta chains were sequenced from one sample in a study of identical twins' blood T cells. From the 5' RACE reads, TCRdb called clonotypes with MiXCR, one entry per CDR3 protein. The sample includes roughly 380,000 distinct CDR3 sequences, about 28% seen only once; the top ten take about 6%. Material: PBMCs. The origin of the receptors is a woman between 18 and 55 years old in good health.

This rearrangement joins TRBV27 to TRBJ1-6; 7 positions agree with TRBD1. The CDR3 totals 14 residues. V lost 6 bases and J lost 9; bases outside the gene matches: 8. Germline CDR1 and CDR2: MNHEY and SMNVEV (reference sequence). The chain's CDR3 is CASSPQGLLSPLHF. In DNA, the CDR3 is TGTGCCAGCAGCCCACAGGGGCTCCTTTCACCCCTCCACTTT.

This chain's CDR3 is CASSRRDSNTGELFF. The CDR3 DNA follows: TGTGCCAGCAGCCGCAGGGACTCGAACACCGGGGAGCTGTTTTTT. J is TRBJ2-2 and V is TRBV7-8; D might be TRBD2 (6 bases). CDR1 is SGHVS and CDR2 is FQNEAQ in the germline V gene. This CDR3 is built from 15 residues. V was shortened by 5 bases and J by 0 bases, with 10 bases between the two germline ends.